These 31 T cell receptor beta chains were sequenced from one sample in a study of blood T cell repertoires in COVID-19. Method: immunoSEQ multiplex PCR; TCRdb's copy keeps in-frame clones and lacks some. This table holds about 50,000 clones, 92% found once. The sample comprised peripheral blood. Receptors originate from a man between 50 and 59 years old with active COVID-19.

This sequence joins TRBV6-2 or TRBV6-3 and TRBJ2-4; tentatively, D is TRBD2 (6 bases). The germline V and J ends were trimmed by 2 bases and 7 bases, with 21 bases remaining between them. The germline V gene encodes CDR1 MNHEY and CDR2 SVGEGT. This CDR3 is 17 amino acids long. CDR3 nucleotides: TGTGCCAGCAGTTACCGGCGGGGCCCGGGTGGTTGGAACATTCAGTACTTC. Amino acid sequence: CASSYRRGPGGWNIQYF.

The chain couples TRBV5-4 to TRBJ2-1, with 12 bases that match TRBD2. This CDR3 is 17 amino acids long. V lost 3 bases to trimming and J lost 6 bases; unmatched junction nucleotides: 10. Germline V gene sequence: CDR1 SGHNT, CDR2 YYREEE (reference sequence). CDR3 coding DNA: TGTGCCAGCAGCTCTAGGCGACTAGCGGGAGAATTCAATGAGCAGTTCTTC. Translating it yields CASSSRRLAGEFNEQFF.

The rearrangement uses TRBV19 and TRBJ2-7; 12 bases are shared with TRBD2. CDR1 and CDR2 (germline): LNHDA, SQIVND (reference sequence). J was trimmed by 2 bases and V by 3 bases; bases with no gene match: 5. The CDR3 spans 16 residues. CDR3 amino acids: CASSIRGLAGTYEQYF. The CDR3 coding sequence is TGTGCCAGTAGTATTCGAGGACTAGCGGGAACCTACGAGCAGTACTTC.

J is TRBJ1-1 and V is TRBV28; 9 bases line up with TRBD1. With 1 base clipped from V and 1 base from J, the junction kept 7 bases outside the gene matches. Germline-derived CDR1 and CDR2 are MDHEN and SYDVKM. The CDR3 loop spans 17 amino acids. DNA for the CDR3: TGTGCCAGCAGTTTATCCACAGGGGGCTCGGAGAACACTGAAGCTTTCTTT. Amino acid sequence: CASSLSTGGSENTEAFF.

V and J are TRBV29-1 and TRBJ2-2; 7 nucleotides line up with TRBD1. CDR3 size: 13 residues. The junction had 4 bases not matched to a gene; V was cut back by 7 bases and J by 2 bases. The germline V gene has CDR1 SQVTM and CDR2 ANQGSEA. The CDR3, as DNA: TGCAGCGCGGGACAGCAAAACACCGGGGAGCTGTTTTTT. Translating it yields CSAGQQNTGELFF.

The CDR3 coding sequence is TGTGCCAGCAGTCCCCAAGGACAATCCTACAATGAGCAGTTCTTC. It is translated as CASSPQGQSYNEQFF. The genes are TRBV6-5 and TRBJ2-1; possibly TRBD1 for D (5 bases). The V gene lost 5 bases and the J gene lost 1 base, with 12 bases spanning the gap. Germline CDR1 and CDR2: MNHEY and SVGAGI. The CDR3 covers 15 residues.

The chain joins TRBV11-3 to TRBJ2-7; the match to TRBD2 covers 7 bases. Trimming at V came to 7 bases and at J to 3 bases, leaving 3 bases not matched to a gene. This CDR3 is 12 amino acids long. The germline V gene encodes CDR1 SGHNT and CDR2 YENEEA. In nucleotides, the CDR3 is TGTGCCAGCAAGCGGGGCCTCTACGAGCAGTACTTC. Its protein product is CASKRGLYEQYF.

This chain links TRBV19 with TRBJ2-7; D possibly corresponds to TRBD1 (5 bases). CDR3 length: 13 amino acids. With 5 bases removed from V and 6 bases from J, the gap between germline ends came to 14 bases. The germline CDR1 and CDR2 sequences are LNHDA and SQIVND (reference sequence). The CDR3 reads CASSGASEGEQYF. The CDR3 DNA follows: TGTGCCAGTAGTGGGGCCTCGGAAGGCGAGCAGTACTTC.

This chain connects TRBV6-5 to TRBJ2-3, with 8 positions matching TRBD2. Germline CDR1 is MNHEY and CDR2 is SVGAGI. The CDR3 runs 15 residues. V shed 2 bases, J shed 3 bases, and the junction held 4 bases outside the gene matches. The CDR3 loop is CASSYGSGGTDTQYF. The DNA for the CDR3 is TGTGCCAGCAGTTACGGGTCGGGGGGGACAGATACGCAGTATTTT.

The V and J genes are TRBV6-2 or TRBV6-3 and TRBJ2-2; D is undetermined. Trimming removed 2 bases at V and 7 bases at J, with 2 bases between. The CDR3 consists of 11 residues. Germline-derived CDR1 and CDR2 are MNHEY and SVGEGT. The CDR3 sequence: CASSYHGELFF. The CDR3, as DNA: TGTGCCAGCAGTTACCACGGGGAGCTGTTTTTT.

This sequence joins TRBV11-2 and TRBJ2-1; TRBD2 aligns across 10 bases. With V trimmed by 3 bases and J by 10 bases, 3 bases remained unmatched. In germline, CDR1 is SGHAT, CDR2 FQNNGV. The CDR3 length is 13 residues. CDR3 bases: TGTGCCAGCAGCTTCCTAGCGGGAGTGGAGCAGTTCTTC. Its translation is CASSFLAGVEQFF. Filled out from reference TRBV11-2 and TRBJ2-1, the complete variable domain reads EAGVAQSPRYKIIEKRQSVAFWCNPISGHATLYWYQQILGQGPKLLIQFQNNGVVDDSQLPKDRFSAERLKGVDSTLKIQPAKLEDSAVYLCASSFLAGVEQFFGPGTRLTVL.

The CDR3 region has the DNA TGTGCCAGCAGCACAGGGAGCTCCTATAATTCACCCCTCCACTTT. It yields the protein CASSTGSSYNSPLHF. The chain combines TRBV5-8 with TRBJ1-6, with D maybe TRBD1 (6 bases). With 4 bases removed from V and 0 bases from J, the gap between germline ends came to 8 bases. This CDR3 has 15 amino acids. The germline CDR1 and CDR2 sequences are SGHTS and YDEGEE.

A single count supports this clone. The gene calls are TRBV19 and TRBJ2-3; 10 positions agree with TRBD2. The CDR3 is made up of 17 amino acids. V was pared by 5 bases and J by 6 bases, with 14 bases of the junction left unmatched. CDR1 is LNHDA and CDR2 is SQIVND in the germline V gene (reference sequence). The CDR3 spells CASSAGRTSGGGDTQYF. The CDR3 nucleotides are TGTGCCAGTAGTGCGGGAAGGACTAGCGGCGGAGGGGATACGCAGTATTTT.

The chain employs TRBV19 and TRBJ2-5, with 9 nucleotides matching TRBD2. Germline values: CDR1 LNHDA, CDR2 SQIVND (reference sequence). Losses at the gene ends were 4 bases for V and 1 base for J; bases not matched to a gene: 10. The CDR3 has 17 amino acids. The CDR3 sequence is CASSKGLAGTFQETQYF. The DNA of the CDR3 is TGTGCCAGTAGTAAGGGGCTAGCGGGAACCTTCCAAGAGACCCAGTACTTC.

This sequence joins TRBV9 and TRBJ2-1, with D perhaps TRBD1 (5 bases). V lost 3 bases, J lost 3 bases, and 7 bases lay in between. The CDR3 contains 13 residues. Germline V CDR1 and CDR2: SGDLS, YYNGEE. DNA of the CDR3: TGTGCCAGCAGCGGCGACAGCTACAATGAGCAGTTCTTC. Protein: CASSGDSYNEQFF.

This chain links TRBV7-9 with TRBJ2-3; TRBD2 aligns across 8 bases. Losses at the gene ends were 2 bases for V and 0 bases for J; bases not matched to a gene: 7. The CDR3 sequence is 17 residues long. Germline V gene sequence: CDR1 SEHNR, CDR2 FQNEAQ (reference sequence). Written as DNA, the CDR3 is TGTGCCAGCAGCTTAAGGGGCGGGGGGCCGAGCACAGATACGCAGTATTTT. Its translation is CASSLRGGGPSTDTQYF.

The chain carries TRBV30 and TRBJ2-1, with a possible D match to TRBD2 (6 bases). The length of the CDR3 is 12 residues. V dropped 1 base and J dropped 7 bases, with 8 bases sitting between them. CDR1 is GTSNPN, CDR2 SVGIG, per germline (reference sequence). As DNA, the CDR3 is TGTGCCTGGAGTGCCAGCGGGAATGAGCAGTTCTTC. Its translation is CAWSASGNEQFF.

The rearrangement joins TRBV27 to TRBJ1-6, with no clear D. The CDR3 consists of 14 residues. Germline CDR1 MNHEY, CDR2 SMNVEV (reference sequence). V dropped 5 bases and J dropped 9 bases, with 14 bases sitting between them. The CDR3 region has the DNA TGTGCCAGCAGTCGGGAGGCCGTGGGTTCACCCCTCCACTTT. Its protein is CASSREAVGSPLHF.

The CDR3 loop is CASSTRAGLNTEAFF. For the CDR3, the DNA is TGTGCCAGCAGCACCCGCGCCGGACTTAACACTGAAGCTTTCTTT. The chain combines TRBV7-9 with TRBJ1-1; unclear D gene. CDR3 length: 15 amino acids. Trimming removed 5 bases at V and 2 bases at J, with 15 bases between. The germline V gene encodes CDR1 SEHNR and CDR2 FQNEAQ (reference sequence).

This chain joins TRBV9 and TRBJ2-1; 9 bases are shared with TRBD1. V lost 4 bases to trimming and J lost 0 bases; unmatched junction nucleotides: 17. The germline gives CDR1 SGDLS, CDR2 YYNGEE. CDR3 length: 20 residues. CDR3 nucleotide sequence: TGTGCCAGCAGCCCCCACCCCGGGACAGGGCCGAAGAGCTCCTACAATGAGCAGTTCTTC. Its translation is CASSPHPGTGPKSSYNEQFF.

This clone was picked up a small number of times. The chain recombines TRBV4-1 with TRBJ1-2, with D perhaps matching TRBD1 (5 bases). Trimming left V 4 bases short and J 8 bases short, with 20 bases between. The CDR3 is 15 amino acids. CDR1 is MGHRA and CDR2 is YSYEKL in the germline V gene. The CDR3 protein is CASSPNPDSTEGYTF. DNA of the CDR3: TGCGCCAGCAGCCCGAATCCCGACAGCACGGAAGGCTACACCTTC.

This clone was recorded a few times. This chain uses TRBV19 with TRBJ1-5; D is possibly TRBD1 (6 bases). Per the germline V gene, CDR1 is LNHDA and CDR2 is SQIVND (reference sequence). The CDR3 length is 13 residues. V was trimmed by 6 bases and J by 6 bases, leaving 12 bases between them. CDR3: CASSKPGVQPQHF. The CDR3 region has the DNA TGTGCCAGTAGCAAACCAGGGGTTCAGCCCCAGCATTTT.

V gene TRBV6-5 combines with J gene TRBJ1-5; TRBD1 aligns across 9 bases. This CDR3 is 14 amino acids long. Trimming at V came to 6 bases and at J to 4 bases, leaving 4 bases not matched to a gene. Germline loops: CDR1 MNHEY, CDR2 SVGAGI. CDR3 loop: CASRSGQGNQPQHF. The CDR3, as DNA: TGTGCCAGCAGATCGGGACAGGGTAATCAGCCCCAGCATTTT.

This chain joins TRBV19 and TRBJ2-7; D is perhaps TRBD2 (6 bases). Germline loops: CDR1 LNHDA, CDR2 SQIVND (reference sequence). Deletions cut 0 bases from V and 2 bases from J, with 14 bases between. The CDR3 contains 16 residues. The CDR3 DNA is TGTGCCAGTAGTATAGATCTATTGGAGGGAACCTACGAGCAGTACTTC. It is translated as CASSIDLLEGTYEQYF.

The chain couples TRBV4-3 to TRBJ1-2, with a tentative D call TRBD1 (5 bases). This CDR3 region has 16 residues. Germline V lookup: CDR1 LGHNA, CDR2 YSLEER. V lost 2 bases, J lost 3 bases, and 16 bases lay in between. CDR3 sequence: CASSQSLTGGDYGYTF. Written as DNA, the CDR3 is TGCGCCAGCAGCCAATCCCTGACGGGGGGGGACTATGGCTACACCTTC.

The chain employs TRBV5-1 and TRBJ1-1, with TRBD1 matching 9 bases. This CDR3 region has 15 residues. Trimming cost V 4 bases and J 0 bases; bases outside gene matches: 4. CDR1 is SGHRS, CDR2 YFSETQ, per germline. The CDR3 sequence: CASSGGQGMNTEAFF. In DNA, the CDR3 is TGCGCCAGCAGCGGCGGACAGGGGATGAACACTGAAGCTTTCTTT.

The V and J genes are TRBV12-3 or TRBV12-4 and TRBJ2-1; D unresolved. Trimming cost V 1 base and J 4 bases, with 5 bases left between them. The CDR3 sequence is 13 residues long. The CDR3 sequence is CASSLGQYNEQFF. The CDR3 DNA reads as TGTGCCAGCAGTTTAGGGCAGTACAATGAGCAGTTCTTC.

This chain links TRBV28 with TRBJ1-1; 9 bases map to TRBD1. Germline trimming cut 4 bases from V and 6 bases from J; bases unmatched to any gene: 6. The CDR3 loop spans 14 amino acids. Germline loops: CDR1 MDHEN, CDR2 SYDVKM. CDR3 amino acids: CASSSRDREAEAFF. The CDR3 bases are TGTGCCAGCAGTTCGAGGGACAGGGAGGCTGAAGCTTTCTTT. The full variable domain, in which reference TRBV28 and TRBJ1-1 provide the parts outside the CDR3, is DVKVTQSSRYLVKRTGEKVFLECVQDMDHENMFWYRQDPGLGLRLIYFSYDVKMKEKGDIPEGYSVSREKKERFSLILESASTNQTSMYLCASSSRDREAEAFFGQGTRLTVV.

The chain is built from TRBV28 and TRBJ2-5, with 8 nucleotides matching TRBD2. CDR3 size: 15 residues. J gave up 2 bases and V 0 bases, and 2 bases lay outside the gene matches. Germline V gene data show CDR1 as MDHEN and CDR2 as SYDVKM. The CDR3 DNA sequence: TGTGCCAGCAGTTTATGGGGGACTAGACAAGAGACCCAGTACTTC. Amino acid sequence: CASSLWGTRQETQYF.

The chain joins TRBV28 to TRBJ2-4; no firm D call. Germline CDR1 and CDR2: MDHEN and SYDVKM. The V end lost 1 base, the J end lost 7 bases, and 8 bases lay between the germline ends. The CDR3 spans 13 residues. DNA for the CDR3: TGTGCCAGCAGTTTATCAGTTATGAACATTCAGTACTTC. It specifies CASSLSVMNIQYF.

The chain joins TRBV6-5 to TRBJ2-3; 8 nucleotides agree with TRBD1. The junction had 5 bases not matched to a gene; V was cut back by 6 bases and J by 6 bases. Germline CDR1 and CDR2: MNHEY and SVGAGI. The CDR3 has 13 residues. The CDR3 bases are TGTGCCAGCAGCCTGACAGGGGACGATACGCAGTATTTT. It encodes CASSLTGDDTQYF.